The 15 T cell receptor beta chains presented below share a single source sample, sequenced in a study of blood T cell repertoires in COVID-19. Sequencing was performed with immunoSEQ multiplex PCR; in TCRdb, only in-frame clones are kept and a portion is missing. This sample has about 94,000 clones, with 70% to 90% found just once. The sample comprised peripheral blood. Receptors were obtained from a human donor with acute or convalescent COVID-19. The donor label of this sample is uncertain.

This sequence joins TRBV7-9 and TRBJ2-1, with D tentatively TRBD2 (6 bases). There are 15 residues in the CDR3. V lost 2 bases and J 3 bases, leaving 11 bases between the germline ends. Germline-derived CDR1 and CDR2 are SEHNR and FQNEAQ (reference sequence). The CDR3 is CASSLSGSHYNEQFF. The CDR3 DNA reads TGTGCCAGCAGCTTATCCGGGAGCCACTACAATGAGCAGTTCTTC.

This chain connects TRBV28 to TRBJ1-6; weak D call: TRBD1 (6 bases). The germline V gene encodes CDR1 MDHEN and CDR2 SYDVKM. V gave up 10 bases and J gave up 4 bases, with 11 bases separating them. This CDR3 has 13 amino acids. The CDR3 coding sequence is TGTGCCATTAACGGGACATATAATTCACCCCTCCACTTT. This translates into CAINGTYNSPLHF.

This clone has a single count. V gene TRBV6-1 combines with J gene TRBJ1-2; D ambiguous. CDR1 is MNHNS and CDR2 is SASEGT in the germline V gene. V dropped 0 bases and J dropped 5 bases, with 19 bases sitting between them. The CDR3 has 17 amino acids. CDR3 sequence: CASSEAPRSGILYGYTF. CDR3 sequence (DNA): TGTGCCAGCAGTGAAGCGCCCCGCTCCGGGATACTTTATGGCTACACCTTC.

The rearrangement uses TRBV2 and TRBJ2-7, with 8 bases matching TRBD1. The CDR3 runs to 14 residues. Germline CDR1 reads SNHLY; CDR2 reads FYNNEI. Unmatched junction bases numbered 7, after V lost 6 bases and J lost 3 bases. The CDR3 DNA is TGTGCCAGCAGCCGTCTCACAGGGGGCTACGAGCAGTACTTC. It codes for CASSRLTGGYEQYF.

The CDR3 bases are TGTGCCAGCAGCCAAGACAGGTCCCATAGAAACACCATATATTTT. Protein product: CASSQDRSHRNTIYF. This chain joins TRBV4-2 and TRBJ1-3; D unclear. The CDR3 sequence is 15 residues long. The germline V and J ends were trimmed by 0 bases and 5 bases, with 11 bases remaining between them. Looked up from germline, CDR1 is LGHNA and CDR2 is YNFKEQ.

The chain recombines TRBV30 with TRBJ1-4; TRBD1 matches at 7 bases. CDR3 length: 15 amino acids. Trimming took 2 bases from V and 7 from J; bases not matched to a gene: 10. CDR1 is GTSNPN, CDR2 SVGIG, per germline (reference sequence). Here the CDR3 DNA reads TGTGCCTGGAGTCATACAGGGGCTCGGGGTGAAAAACTGTTTTTT. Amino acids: CAWSHTGARGEKLFF.

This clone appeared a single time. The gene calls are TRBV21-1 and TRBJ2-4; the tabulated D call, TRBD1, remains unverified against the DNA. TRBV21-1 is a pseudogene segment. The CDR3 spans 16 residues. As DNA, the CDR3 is TGTGCCAGCACCTTAGGACAGGGGGCATCCAAAAACATTCAGTACTTC. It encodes CASTLGQGASKNIQYF.

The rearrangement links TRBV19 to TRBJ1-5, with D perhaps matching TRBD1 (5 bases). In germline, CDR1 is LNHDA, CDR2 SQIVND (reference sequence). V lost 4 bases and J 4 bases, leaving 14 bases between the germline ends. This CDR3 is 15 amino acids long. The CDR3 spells CASSTIDRVNQPQHF. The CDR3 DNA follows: TGTGCCAGTAGTACCATCGACAGAGTTAATCAGCCCCAGCATTTT. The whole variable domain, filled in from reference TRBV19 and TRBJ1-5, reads DGGITQSPKYLFRKEGQNVTLSCEQNLNHDAMYWYRQDPGQGLRLIYYSQIVNDFQKGDIAEGYSVSREKKESFPLTVTSAQKNPTAFYLCASSTIDRVNQPQHFGDGTRLSIL.

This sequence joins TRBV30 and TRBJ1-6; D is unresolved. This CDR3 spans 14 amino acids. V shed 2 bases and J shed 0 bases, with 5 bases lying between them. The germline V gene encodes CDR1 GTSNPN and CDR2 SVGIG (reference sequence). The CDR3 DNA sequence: TGTGCCTGGAGTTCGAGCTCCTATAATTCACCCCTCCACTTT. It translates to CAWSSSSYNSPLHF. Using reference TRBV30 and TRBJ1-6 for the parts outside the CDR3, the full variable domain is SQTIHQWPATLVQPVGSPLSLECTVEGTSNPNLYWYRQAAGRGLQLLFYSVGIGQISSEVPQNLSASRPQDRQFILSSKKLLLSDSGFYLCAWSSSSYNSPLHFGNGTRLTVT.

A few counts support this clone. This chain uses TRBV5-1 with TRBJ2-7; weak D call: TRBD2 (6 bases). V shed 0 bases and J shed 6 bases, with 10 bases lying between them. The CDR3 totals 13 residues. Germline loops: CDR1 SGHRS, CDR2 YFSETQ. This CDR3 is CASSLATGVEQYF. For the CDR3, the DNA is TGCGCCAGCAGCTTGGCGACGGGGGTCGAGCAGTACTTC.

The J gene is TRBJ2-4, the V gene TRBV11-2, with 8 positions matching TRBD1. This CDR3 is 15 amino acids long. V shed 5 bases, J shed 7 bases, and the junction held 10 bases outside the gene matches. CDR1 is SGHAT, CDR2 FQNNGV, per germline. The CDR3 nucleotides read TGTGCCAGCAGCCCGAGCGCGGACAGGGCCAACATTCAGTACTTC. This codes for CASSPSADRANIQYF.

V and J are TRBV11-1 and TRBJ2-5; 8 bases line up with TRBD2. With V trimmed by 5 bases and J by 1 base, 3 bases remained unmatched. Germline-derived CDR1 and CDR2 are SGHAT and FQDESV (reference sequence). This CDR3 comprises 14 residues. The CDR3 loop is CASSQGLAQETQYF. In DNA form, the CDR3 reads TGTGCCAGCAGCCAAGGACTAGCCCAAGAGACCCAGTACTTC.

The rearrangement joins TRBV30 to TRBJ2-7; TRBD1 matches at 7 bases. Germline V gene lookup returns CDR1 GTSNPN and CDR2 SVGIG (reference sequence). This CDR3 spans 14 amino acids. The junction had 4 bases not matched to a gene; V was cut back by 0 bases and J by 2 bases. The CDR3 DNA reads TGTGCCTGGAGTGTGACAGGGCTAACCTACGAGCAGTACTTC. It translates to CAWSVTGLTYEQYF.

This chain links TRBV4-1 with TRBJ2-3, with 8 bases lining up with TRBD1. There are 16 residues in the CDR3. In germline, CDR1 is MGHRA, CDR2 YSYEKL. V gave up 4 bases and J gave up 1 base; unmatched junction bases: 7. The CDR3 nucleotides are TGCGCCAGCAGCCCGAGCAGGGGGCTTGGCACAGATACGCAGTATTTT. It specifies CASSPSRGLGTDTQYF.

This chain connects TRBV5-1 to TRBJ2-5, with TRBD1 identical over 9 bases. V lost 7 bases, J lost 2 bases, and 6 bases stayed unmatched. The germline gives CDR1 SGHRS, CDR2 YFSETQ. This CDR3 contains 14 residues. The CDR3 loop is CASGTGRTQETQYF. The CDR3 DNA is TGCGCCAGCGGGACAGGGCGTACGCAAGAGACCCAGTACTTC.